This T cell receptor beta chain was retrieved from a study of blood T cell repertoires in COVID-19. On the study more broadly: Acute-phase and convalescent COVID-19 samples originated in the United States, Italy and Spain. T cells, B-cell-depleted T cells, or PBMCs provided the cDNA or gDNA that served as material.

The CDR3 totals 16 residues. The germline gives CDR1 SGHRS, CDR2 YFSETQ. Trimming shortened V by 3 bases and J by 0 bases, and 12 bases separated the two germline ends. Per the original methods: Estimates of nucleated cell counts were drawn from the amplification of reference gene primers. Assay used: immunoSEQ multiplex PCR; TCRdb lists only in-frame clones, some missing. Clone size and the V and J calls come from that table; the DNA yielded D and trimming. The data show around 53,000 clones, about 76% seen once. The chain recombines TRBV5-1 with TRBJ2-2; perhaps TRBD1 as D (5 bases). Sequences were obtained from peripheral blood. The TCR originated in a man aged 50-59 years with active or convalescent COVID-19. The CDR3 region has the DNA TGCGCCAGCAGCTCAGTAACAGGATCGAACACCGGGGAGCTGTTTTTT. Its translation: CASSSVTGSNTGELFF. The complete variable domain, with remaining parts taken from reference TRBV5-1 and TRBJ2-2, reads KAGVTQTPRYLIKTRGQQVTLSCSPISGHRSVSWYQQTPGQGLQFLFEYFSETQRNKGNFPGRFSGRQFSNSRSEMNVSTLELGDSALYLCASSSVTGSNTGELFFGEGSRLTVL.